This entry lists 32 T cell receptor beta chains sequenced from one sample in a study of T cell responses to AZD1222 COVID-19 vaccine. Profiled with immunoSEQ multiplex PCR; TCRdb holds only in-frame clones, not every one. The sample holds roughly 30,000 clones, approximately 78% seen once. Sequences were derived from peripheral blood, sampled 28 days after the second AZD1222 dose. The receptor source for this set is an adult who received the AZD1222 COVID-19 vaccine.

The rearrangement uses TRBV2 and TRBJ2-4; 7 bases are a match to TRBD1. Germline lookup yields CDR1 SNHLY and CDR2 FYNNEI. The length of the CDR3 is 13 residues. J gave up 7 bases and V 6 bases, and 6 bases lay outside the gene matches. The CDR3 DNA follows: TGTGCCAGCAGGACAGGGTTATTTAACATTCAGTACTTC. It yields the protein CASRTGLFNIQYF. The variable domain in full, completed from reference TRBV2 and TRBJ2-4, reads EPEVTQTPSHQVTQMGQEVILRCVPISNHLYFYWYRQILGQKVEFLVSFYNNEISEKSEIFDDQFSVERPDGSNFTLKIRSTKLEDSAMYFCASRTGLFNIQYFGAGTRLSVL.

This clone has more than one count but fewer than ten. V is TRBV6-5 and J is TRBJ2-5; the D gene is possibly TRBD2 (6 bases). Deletions cut 6 bases from V and 4 bases from J, with 9 bases between. Per germline, CDR1 MNHEY and CDR2 SVGAGI. The CDR3 has 12 residues. CDR3 loop: CASRTSIETQYF. The CDR3, as DNA: TGTGCCAGCAGGACTAGTATAGAGACCCAGTACTTC.

The chain is built from TRBV21-1 and TRBJ2-7; the table's D call of TRBD1 was not tested on the DNA. TRBV21-1 is labeled a pseudogene. The CDR3 has 15 amino acids. CDR3 sequence: CASRGRARLSYEQYV. The CDR3 DNA is TGTGCCAGCAGGGGCCGAGCTCGGCTGTCCTACGAGCAGTACGTC.

The J gene is TRBJ2-7, the V gene TRBV7-6; no reliable D call. This CDR3 spans 14 amino acids. The germline gives CDR1 SGHVS, CDR2 FNYEAQ. V was trimmed by 5 bases and J by 3 bases, leaving 14 bases between them. The CDR3 nucleotides read TGTGCCAGCAGCCACTCCACCACAAACTACGAGCAGTACTTC. Translating gives CASSHSTTNYEQYF. The full variable domain, with the rest looked up from reference TRBV7-6 and TRBJ2-7, is GAGVSQSPRYKVTKRGQDVALRCDPISGHVSLYWYRQALGQGPEFLTYFNYEAQQDKSGLPNDRFSAERPEGSISTLTIQRTEQRDSAMYRCASSHSTTNYEQYFGPGTRLTVT.

The chain recombines TRBV5-1 with TRBJ2-1; D gene uncertain. Trimming stripped 1 base from V and 8 bases from J, with 7 bases between. The CDR3 extends over 12 amino acids. CDR1 and CDR2 from the germline V gene are SGHRS and YFSETQ. CDR3 DNA sequence: TGCGCCAGCAGCTTGCAGCGCCATGAGCAGTTCTTC. Its translation is CASSLQRHEQFF.

The V and J genes are TRBV27 and TRBJ2-4; 7 nucleotides align to TRBD2. Germline assignment: CDR1 MNHEY and CDR2 SMNVEV (reference sequence). The CDR3 runs 16 residues. Unmatched junction bases numbered 6, after V lost 2 bases and J lost 2 bases. The CDR3 DNA sequence: TGTGCCAGCAGTTTAAGTGGGGGGGTTCCCAAAAACATTCAGTACTTC. Translation gives CASSLSGGVPKNIQYF.

The rearrangement uses TRBV7-9 and TRBJ2-1, with D unclear. The CDR3 spans 12 residues. CDR1 is SEHNR, CDR2 FQNEAQ, per germline (reference sequence). V dropped 3 bases and J dropped 6 bases, with 6 bases sitting between them. CDR3 amino acids: CASSLGANEQFF. CDR3 nucleotides: TGTGCCAGCAGCTTGGGTGCCAATGAGCAGTTCTTC.

CDR3 coding DNA: TGTGCCAGTAGGACGCCTGGTTACGAGCAGTACTTC. Translating gives CASRTPGYEQYF. The chain links TRBV19 to TRBJ2-7, with unresolved D. The germline CDR1 and CDR2 sequences are LNHDA and SQIVND (reference sequence). V lost 6 bases and J lost 4, with 10 bases in between. The CDR3 extends over 12 amino acids.

This sequence joins TRBV29-1 and TRBJ1-2, with D unclear. The V end lost 0 bases, the J end lost 8 bases, and 13 bases lay between the germline ends. The CDR3 is 13 residues long. Per germline, CDR1 SQVTM and CDR2 ANQGSEA. CDR3 DNA: TGCAGCGTTGAAGACGGGAGCTCGGGCGGCTACACCTTC. Protein product: CSVEDGSSGGYTF. Full variable domain (rest looked up from reference TRBV29-1 and TRBJ1-2): SAVISQKPSRDICQRGTSLTIQCQVDSQVTMMFWYRQQPGQSLTLIATANQGSEATYESGFVIDKFPISRPNLTFSTLTVSNMSPEDSSIYLCSVEDGSSGGYTFGSGTRLTVV.

The chain combines TRBV7-7 with TRBJ2-2; D unresolved. This CDR3 is 13 amino acids long. The germline CDR1 and CDR2 sequences are SSHAT and FNYEAQ (reference sequence). Trimming cost V 2 bases and J 4 bases, with 5 bases left between them. This chain's CDR3 is CASSLSVTGELFF. For the CDR3, the DNA is TGTGCCAGCAGCTTATCGGTCACCGGGGAGCTGTTTTTT. Full variable domain (outside the CDR3, taken from reference TRBV7-7 and TRBJ2-2): GAGVSQSPRYKVTKRGQDVTLRCDPISSHATLYWYQQALGQGPEFLTYFNYEAQPDKSGLPSDRFSAERPEGSISTLTIQRTEQRDSAMYRCASSLSVTGELFFGEGSRLTVL.

The chain combines TRBV19 with TRBJ1-5; TRBD1 matches 10 bases. The CDR3 runs 19 residues. Germline CDR1 LNHDA, CDR2 SQIVND (reference sequence). J gave up 1 base and V 5 bases, and 14 bases lay outside the gene matches. The CDR3: CASSSPPDRGRGSNQPQHF. For the CDR3, the DNA is TGTGCCAGTAGTTCCCCCCCTGACAGGGGGCGCGGGAGCAATCAGCCCCAGCATTTT.

The V and J genes are TRBV6-6 and TRBJ1-1, with TRBD1 matching over 7 bases. J was trimmed by 1 base and V by 7 bases; bases with no gene match: 6. There are 14 residues in the CDR3. Germline-derived CDR1 and CDR2 are MNHNY and SVGAGI (reference sequence). The CDR3 loop is CASTQQGPNTEAFF. CDR3 nucleotide sequence: TGTGCCAGCACTCAACAGGGGCCGAACACTGAAGCTTTCTTT.

This chain joins TRBV5-1 and TRBJ2-5; 9 bases agree with TRBD1. The CDR3 loop spans 15 amino acids. Unmatched junction bases numbered 4, after V lost 3 bases and J lost 1 base. Germline V gene lookup returns CDR1 SGHRS and CDR2 YFSETQ. The CDR3, as DNA: TGCGCCAGCAGCTCGACAGGGGGTCTCCAAGAGACCCAGTACTTC. Protein product: CASSSTGGLQETQYF.

This chain joins TRBV7-2 and TRBJ1-6; 7 bases map to TRBD1. Germline loops: CDR1 SGHTA, CDR2 FQGNSA. The CDR3 contains 14 residues. The V gene end was trimmed by 8 bases and the J gene end by 3 bases; junction bases not matched to a gene: 4. This chain's CDR3 is CASRQGGYNSPLHF. CDR3 nucleotides: TGTGCCAGCCGACAGGGAGGCTATAATTCACCCCTCCACTTT.

The rearrangement joins TRBV21-1 to TRBJ1-3; the D segment call TRBD1 is taken from the table without a DNA check. TRBV21-1 is a pseudogene. The CDR3 consists of 22 residues. CDR3 amino acids: CASSKEEKGSGGLSRSGNTIYF. The DNA for the CDR3 is TGTGCCAGCAGCAAAGAGGAAAAGGGCTCAGGGGGCCTATCTCGCTCTGGAAACACCATATATTTT.

This chain joins TRBV5-1 and TRBJ2-3, with 12 positions matching TRBD2. V lost 6 bases, J lost 5 bases, and 10 bases stayed unmatched. The CDR3 is made up of 16 amino acids. Germline values: CDR1 SGHRS, CDR2 YFSETQ. CDR3 region: CASTPSGGAGGDTQYF. The CDR3 DNA is TGCGCCAGCACCCCTAGCGGGGGGGCCGGAGGAGATACGCAGTATTTT.

The chain has TRBV4-1 and TRBJ2-5, with 16 bases identical to TRBD2. V was pared by 3 bases and J by 7 bases, with 5 bases of the junction left unmatched. The CDR3 is 16 amino acids. The germline CDR1 and CDR2 sequences are MGHRA and YSYEKL. CDR3 amino acids: CASSQGLAGGARTQYF. CDR3 bases: TGCGCCAGCAGCCAGGGACTAGCGGGGGGGGCGAGGACCCAGTACTTC.

The chain combines TRBV2 with TRBJ2-5, with D maybe TRBD2 (6 bases). V lost 6 bases to trimming and J lost 7 bases, with 12 bases between them. Germline V gives CDR1 SNHLY, CDR2 FYNNEI. The CDR3 is made up of 12 amino acids. The CDR3 loop is CASRVREVTQYF. The CDR3 DNA follows: TGTGCCAGCAGAGTTAGGGAGGTGACCCAGTACTTC.

The chain employs TRBV5-6 and TRBJ1-4, with D uncertain. Germline V gene lookup returns CDR1 SGHDT and CDR2 YYEEEE. Between the trimmed V and J ends, which lost 2 bases and 5 bases, there was a span of 7 bases. The CDR3 is 13 residues long. The CDR3 nucleotides read TGTGCCAGCAGCTTCCAGGCGAATGAAAAACTGTTTTTT. It encodes CASSFQANEKLFF.

This chain links TRBV28 with TRBJ2-3; possibly TRBD1 for D (6 bases). This CDR3 is 15 amino acids long. Germline lookup yields CDR1 MDHEN and CDR2 SYDVKM. Deletions cut 1 base from V and 7 bases from J, with 15 bases between. CDR3 in amino acids: CASSLSGARQHTQYF. CDR3 nucleotides: TGTGCCAGCAGTTTATCAGGGGCGCGTCAGCATACGCAGTATTTT.

DNA of the CDR3: TGTGCCACCAGTCCCTTATATACTAGCGGACAAGAGACCCAGTACTTC. Translation: CATSPLYTSGQETQYF. The J gene is TRBJ2-5, the V gene TRBV24-1; 8 nucleotides match TRBD2. Germline assignment: CDR1 KGHDR and CDR2 SFDVKD. Trimming cost V 6 bases and J 2 bases; bases outside gene matches: 10. The CDR3 contains 16 residues.

The chain uses TRBV11-2 and TRBJ1-2; D remains ambiguous. The V and J ends lost 1 base and 4 bases respectively, with 10 bases between them. CDR1 and CDR2 from the germline V gene are SGHAT and FQNNGV. The CDR3 runs 14 residues. CDR3 in amino acids: CASSLAGSRYGYTF. The CDR3 nucleotides read TGTGCCAGCAGCTTAGCCGGGTCCCGCTATGGCTACACCTTC.

V and J are TRBV7-2 and TRBJ2-2; 10 nucleotides match TRBD1. This CDR3 comprises 15 residues. Germline CDR1 SGHTA, CDR2 FQGNSA. With 5 bases clipped from V and 4 bases from J, the junction kept 4 bases outside the gene matches. CDR3 coding DNA: TGTGCCAGCAGCCTCCGGACAGGGGGCACCGGGGAGCTGTTTTTT. Translation gives CASSLRTGGTGELFF.

The chain carries TRBV5-1 and TRBJ2-3; 8 positions match TRBD2. V shed 1 base, J shed 4 bases, and the junction held 11 bases outside the gene matches. From germline, CDR1 is SGHRS and CDR2 YFSETQ. CDR3 length: 17 residues. CDR3 sequence (DNA): TGCGCCAGCAGCTTGAAATCGGCGGGGGGCAACGCAGATACGCAGTATTTT. Translation gives CASSLKSAGGNADTQYF.

The chain has TRBV6-5 and TRBJ2-7; D is unresolved. This CDR3 spans 12 amino acids. Germline V CDR1 and CDR2: MNHEY, SVGAGI. V dropped 6 bases and J dropped 3 bases, with 9 bases sitting between them. The CDR3 DNA sequence: TGTGCCAGCAGGGATCAGATCTACGAGCAGTACGTC. Its translation is CASRDQIYEQYV.

The gene calls are TRBV3-1 (or the pseudogene TRBV3-2) and TRBJ2-7, with D possibly matching TRBD1 (7 bases). CDR3 length: 15 amino acids. In germline, CDR1 is LGHDT, CDR2 YNNKEL (reference sequence). V was cut by 1 base and J by 9 bases, with 19 bases left in between. CDR3 protein: CASSQGGTDIEVQYV. The DNA for the CDR3 is TGTGCCAGCAGCCAAGGCGGGACAGACATAGAGGTGCAGTACGTC.

The rearrangement joins TRBV25-1 to TRBJ2-2; D gene unclear. The germline V and J ends were trimmed by 4 bases and 4 bases, with 10 bases remaining between them. This CDR3 comprises 14 residues. CDR1 and CDR2 (germline): MGHDK, SYGVNS. Here the CDR3 DNA reads TGTGCCAGCAGTGCCCAGGTTAGCACCGGGGAGCTGTTTTTT. Residues: CASSAQVSTGELFF.

V usage is TRBV7-9 and J usage is TRBJ2-3; TRBD2 matches 10 bases. The CDR3 sequence is 16 residues long. Trimming at V came to 5 bases and at J to 0 bases, leaving 5 bases not matched to a gene. CDR1 is SEHNR, CDR2 FQNEAQ, per germline (reference sequence). CDR3 nucleotide sequence: TGTGCCAGCAGCCGGACTAGCGGACTTAGCACAGATACGCAGTATTTT. Protein product: CASSRTSGLSTDTQYF.

About this clone itself: Compared with germline, one end of the junction differs, possibly owing to a read error. The chain is built from TRBV5-4 and TRBJ1-1; D is ambiguous. The length of the CDR3 is 13 residues. The germline V gene has CDR1 SGHNT and CDR2 YYREEE (reference sequence). CDR3 DNA sequence: TGTGCCAGCAGCTTCAACCACAACAGTGAAGCTTTCTTT. It yields the protein CASSFNHNSEAFF.

CDR3 sequence reads: CASSGTSGPQETQYF. CDR3 DNA sequence: TGTGCCAGCAGTGGGACTAGCGGGCCCCAAGAGACCCAGTACTTC. The rearrangement links TRBV6-4 to TRBJ2-5; 11 nucleotides align to TRBD2. The CDR3 has 15 residues. J was trimmed by 1 base and V by 4 bases; bases with no gene match: 2. CDR1 MRHNA and CDR2 SNTAGT come from the germline V gene.

The gene calls are TRBV6-5 and TRBJ2-1; the match to TRBD2 covers 13 bases. The length of the CDR3 is 15 residues. Germline CDR1 MNHEY, CDR2 SVGAGI. V lost 6 bases and J lost 6; bases outside the gene matches: 5. Written as DNA, the CDR3 is TGTGCCAGCAGCCCCGGGACTAGCGGGATCAATGAGCAGTTCTTC. The encoded protein is CASSPGTSGINEQFF.

Remarks on this clone: This CDR3 is also generated by other DNA sequences in the sample. The chain is built from TRBV7-2 and TRBJ1-5; D is ambiguous. Germline CDR1 is SGHTA and CDR2 is FQGNSA. The CDR3 covers 13 residues. Trimming pared 2 bases from V and 5 bases from J, leaving 7 bases between. The CDR3 here is CASSLPGDQPQHF. CDR3 nucleotide sequence: TGTGCCAGCAGCTTACCCGGGGATCAGCCCCAGCATTTT.